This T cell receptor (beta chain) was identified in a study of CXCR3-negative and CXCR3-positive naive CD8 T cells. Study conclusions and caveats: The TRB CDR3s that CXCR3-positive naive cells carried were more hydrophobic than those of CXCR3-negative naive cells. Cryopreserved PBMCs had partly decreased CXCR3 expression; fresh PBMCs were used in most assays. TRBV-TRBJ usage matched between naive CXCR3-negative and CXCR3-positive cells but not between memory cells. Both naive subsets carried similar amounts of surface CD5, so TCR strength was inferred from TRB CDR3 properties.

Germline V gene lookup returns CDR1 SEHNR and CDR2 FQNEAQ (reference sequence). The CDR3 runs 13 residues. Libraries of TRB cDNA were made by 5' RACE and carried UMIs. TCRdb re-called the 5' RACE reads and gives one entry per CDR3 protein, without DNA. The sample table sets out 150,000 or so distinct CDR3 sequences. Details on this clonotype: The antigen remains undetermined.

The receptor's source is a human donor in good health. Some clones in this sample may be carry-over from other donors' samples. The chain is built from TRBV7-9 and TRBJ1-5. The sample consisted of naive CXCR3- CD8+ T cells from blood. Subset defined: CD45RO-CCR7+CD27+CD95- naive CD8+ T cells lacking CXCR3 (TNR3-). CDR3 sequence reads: CAAARDSNQPQHF.